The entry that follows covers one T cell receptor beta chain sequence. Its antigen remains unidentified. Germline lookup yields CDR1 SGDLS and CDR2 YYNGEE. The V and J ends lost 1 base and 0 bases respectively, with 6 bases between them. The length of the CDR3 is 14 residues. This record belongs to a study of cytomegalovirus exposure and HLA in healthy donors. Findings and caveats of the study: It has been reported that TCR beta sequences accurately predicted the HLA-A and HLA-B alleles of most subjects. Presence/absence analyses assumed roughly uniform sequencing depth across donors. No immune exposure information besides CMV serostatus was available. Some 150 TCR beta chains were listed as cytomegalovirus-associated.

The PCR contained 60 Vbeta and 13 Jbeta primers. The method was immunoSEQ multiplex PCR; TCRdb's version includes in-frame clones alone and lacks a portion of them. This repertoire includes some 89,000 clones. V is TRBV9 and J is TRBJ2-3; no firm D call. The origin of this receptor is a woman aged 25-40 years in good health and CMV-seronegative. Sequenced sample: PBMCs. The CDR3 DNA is TGTGCCAGCAGCGTATTGCGAAGCACAGATACGCAGTATTTT. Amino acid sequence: CASSVLRSTDTQYF. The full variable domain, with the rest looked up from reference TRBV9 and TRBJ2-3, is DSGVTQTPKHLITATGQRVTLRCSPRSGDLSVYWYQQSLDQGLQFLIQYYNGEERAKGNILERFSAQQFPDLHSELNLSSLELGDSALYFCASSVLRSTDTQYFGPGTRLTVL.